The clone carrying this T cell receptor (beta chain) came up once. What it binds is unknown. It was with a sample-barcoded 5' primer and a J-beta primer mix that a second PCR of roughly 6 to 11 cycles was run. A template-switch adaptor containing 12 random nucleotides labeled each cDNA molecule. Via MiXCR, TCRdb re-called the 5' RACE reads, giving one row per CDR3 protein. The sample has some 550,000 distinct CDR3 sequences, 45% to 55% seen once. The germline V and J ends were trimmed by 4 bases and 3 bases, with 18 bases remaining between them. CDR1 and CDR2 (germline): MNHEY, SVGAGI. The CDR3 is 16 amino acids. The data belong to a study of blood T cells in healthy people across ages. General study points: While age rose, TCR beta diversity per million T cells dropped in a roughly linear way.

This TCR came from a man older than 75 in good health. Specimen: blood. This rearrangement joins TRBV6-5 to TRBJ1-1, with unresolved D. The DNA of the CDR3 is TGTGCCAGCAGTTGCATCCGCCCCAATCGGGACACTGAAGCTTTCTTT. Protein product: CASSCIRPNRDTEAFF.